This TCR beta chain came from a study of PD-L1 blockade in urothelial cancer. Study at large: Patients commenced intravenous atezolizumab, 1,200 mg every 3 weeks, in about 2014. Between 0 and 3 prior chemotherapy regimens had been given to patients.

The V and J ends lost 7 bases and 11 bases respectively, with 14 bases between them. The CDR3 is made up of 11 amino acids. CDR1 and CDR2 from the germline V gene are LNHDA and SQIVND (reference sequence). Spiking each PCR with synthetic TCR analog templates was performed. Assay: immunoSEQ multiplex PCR; the TCRdb copy retains only in-frame clones and omits some. The data hold 100,000 to 150,000 clones, with about 84% observed a single time. Documented time point: peripheral blood 6 weeks after treatment start. Samples spanned pretreatment and treatment, with 1 to 8 time points per patient. This clone was counted a single time.

The input for sequencing was PBMCs, taken around atezolizumab (anti-PD-L1) treatment. This receptor was obtained from a man aged 50 to 59 with urothelial cancer. The V gene is TRBV19, the J gene TRBJ1-1; D not resolved. The CDR3 protein is CASTSGSFAFF. The CDR3 DNA sequence: TGTGCCAGTACCTCCGGGAGCTTTGCTTTCTTT.